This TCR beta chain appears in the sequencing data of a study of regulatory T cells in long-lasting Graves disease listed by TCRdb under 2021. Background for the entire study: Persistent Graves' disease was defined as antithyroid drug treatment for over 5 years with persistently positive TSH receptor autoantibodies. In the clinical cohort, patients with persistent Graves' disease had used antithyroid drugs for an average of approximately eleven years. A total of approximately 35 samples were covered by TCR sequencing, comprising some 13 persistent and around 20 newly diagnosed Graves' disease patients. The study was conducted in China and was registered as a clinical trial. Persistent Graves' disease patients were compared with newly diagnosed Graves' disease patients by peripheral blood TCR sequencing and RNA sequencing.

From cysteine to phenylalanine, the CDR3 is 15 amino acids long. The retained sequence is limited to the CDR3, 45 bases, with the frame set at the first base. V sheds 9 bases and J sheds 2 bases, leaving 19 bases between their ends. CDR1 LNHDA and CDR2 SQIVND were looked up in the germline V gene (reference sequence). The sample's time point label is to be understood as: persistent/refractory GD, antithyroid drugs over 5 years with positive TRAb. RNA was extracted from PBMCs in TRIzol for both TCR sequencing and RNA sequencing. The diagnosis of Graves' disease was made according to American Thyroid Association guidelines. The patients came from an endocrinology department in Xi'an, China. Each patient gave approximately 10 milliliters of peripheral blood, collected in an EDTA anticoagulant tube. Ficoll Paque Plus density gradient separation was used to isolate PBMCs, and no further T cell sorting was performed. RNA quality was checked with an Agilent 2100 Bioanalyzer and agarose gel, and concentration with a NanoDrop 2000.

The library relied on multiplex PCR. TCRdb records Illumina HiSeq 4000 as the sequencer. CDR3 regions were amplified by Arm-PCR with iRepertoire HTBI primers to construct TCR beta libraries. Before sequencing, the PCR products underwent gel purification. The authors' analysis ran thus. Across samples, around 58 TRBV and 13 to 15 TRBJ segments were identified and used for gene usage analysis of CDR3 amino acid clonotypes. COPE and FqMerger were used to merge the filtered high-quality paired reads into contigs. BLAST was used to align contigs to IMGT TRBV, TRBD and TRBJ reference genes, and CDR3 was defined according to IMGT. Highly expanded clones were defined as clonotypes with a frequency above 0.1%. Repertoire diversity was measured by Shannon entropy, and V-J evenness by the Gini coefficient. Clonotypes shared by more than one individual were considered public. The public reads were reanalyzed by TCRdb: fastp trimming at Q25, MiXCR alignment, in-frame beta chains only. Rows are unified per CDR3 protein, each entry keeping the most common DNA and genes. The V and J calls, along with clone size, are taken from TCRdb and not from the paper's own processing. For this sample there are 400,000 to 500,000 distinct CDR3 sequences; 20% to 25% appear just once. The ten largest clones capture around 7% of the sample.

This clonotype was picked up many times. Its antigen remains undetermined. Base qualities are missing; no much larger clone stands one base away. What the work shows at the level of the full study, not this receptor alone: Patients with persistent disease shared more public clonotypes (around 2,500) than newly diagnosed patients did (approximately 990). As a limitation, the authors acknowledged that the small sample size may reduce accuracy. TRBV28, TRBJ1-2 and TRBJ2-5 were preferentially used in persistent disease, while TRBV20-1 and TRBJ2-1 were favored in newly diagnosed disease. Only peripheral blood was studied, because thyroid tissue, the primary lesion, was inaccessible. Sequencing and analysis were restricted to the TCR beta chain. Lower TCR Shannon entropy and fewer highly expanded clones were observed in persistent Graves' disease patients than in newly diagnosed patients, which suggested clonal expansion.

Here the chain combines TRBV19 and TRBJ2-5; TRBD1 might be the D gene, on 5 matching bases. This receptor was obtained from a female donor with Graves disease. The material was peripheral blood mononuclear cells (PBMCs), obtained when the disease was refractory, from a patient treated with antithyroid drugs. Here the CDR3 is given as CASSQGQGGQETQYF. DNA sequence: TGTGCCAGCAGCCAAGGACAAGGCGGACAAGAGACCCAGTACTTC.